This T cell receptor beta chain was documented in a study of cytomegalovirus exposure and HLA in healthy donors. Study background: The same platform used for the roughly 610 first-cohort repertoires was also used for the 100 to 150 validation repertoires, as a later analysis reported.

Broader study findings: Rare TCR sequences predominated, though certain public TCRs were found in many donors.

Looked up from germline, CDR1 is MGHRA and CDR2 is YSYEKL. CDR3 length: 19 amino acids. Germline trimming cut 2 bases from V and 0 bases from J; bases unmatched to any gene: 10. Repertoires were generated with immunoSEQ multiplex PCR, while TCRdb's copy carries only in-frame clones and drops some. In the table there are about 280,000 clones, over 75% of which are singletons. In regard to this clone: Its antigen is undetermined.

This sequence was found in a woman aged 18-29 years in good health and CMV-seronegative. The chain has TRBV4-1 and TRBJ2-6; 7 bases match TRBD1. Sequencing was done on a sample of PBMCs. CDR3 DNA sequence: TGCGCCAGCAGCCAACCGGGACAGCGTATGGTCTCTGGGGCCAACGTCCTGACTTTC. It codes for CASSQPGQRMVSGANVLTF.